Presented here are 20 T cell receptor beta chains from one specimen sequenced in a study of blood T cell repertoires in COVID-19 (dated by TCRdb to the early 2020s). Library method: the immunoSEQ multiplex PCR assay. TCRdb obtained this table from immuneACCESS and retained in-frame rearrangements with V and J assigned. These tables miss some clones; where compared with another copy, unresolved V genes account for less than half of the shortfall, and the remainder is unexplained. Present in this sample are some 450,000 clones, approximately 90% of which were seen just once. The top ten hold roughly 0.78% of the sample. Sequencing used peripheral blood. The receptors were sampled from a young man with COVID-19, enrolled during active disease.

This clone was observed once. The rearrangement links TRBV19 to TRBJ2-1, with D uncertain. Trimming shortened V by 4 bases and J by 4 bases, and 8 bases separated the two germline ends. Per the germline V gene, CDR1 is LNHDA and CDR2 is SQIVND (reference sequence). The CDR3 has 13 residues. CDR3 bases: TGTGCCAGTAGTACTCTGGCTTACAATGAGCAGTTCTTC. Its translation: CASSTLAYNEQFF.

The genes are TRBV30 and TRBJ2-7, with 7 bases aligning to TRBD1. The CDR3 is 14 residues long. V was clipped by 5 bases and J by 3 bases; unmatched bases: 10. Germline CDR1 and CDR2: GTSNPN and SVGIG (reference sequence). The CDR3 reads CAWRWDSQNYEQYF. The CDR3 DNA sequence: TGTGCCTGGCGCTGGGACAGTCAAAACTACGAGCAGTACTTC.

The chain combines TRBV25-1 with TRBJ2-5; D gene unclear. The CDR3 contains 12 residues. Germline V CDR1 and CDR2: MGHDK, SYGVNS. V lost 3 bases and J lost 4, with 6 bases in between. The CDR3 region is CASSDVGETQYF. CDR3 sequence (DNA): TGTGCCAGCAGTGATGTCGGAGAGACCCAGTACTTC.

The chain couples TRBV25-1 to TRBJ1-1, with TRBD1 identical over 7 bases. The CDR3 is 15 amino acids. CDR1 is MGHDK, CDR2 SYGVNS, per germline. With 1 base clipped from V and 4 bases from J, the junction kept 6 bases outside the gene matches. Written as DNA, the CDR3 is TGTGCCAGCAGTGAATTTGGGGCAGGGGGCACTGAAGCTTTCTTT. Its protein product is CASSEFGAGGTEAFF.

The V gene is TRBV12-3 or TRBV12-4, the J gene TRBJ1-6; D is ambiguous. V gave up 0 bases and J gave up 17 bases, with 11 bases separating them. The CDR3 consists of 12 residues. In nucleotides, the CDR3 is TGTGCCAGCAGTTTAGCGCTTGCTAGTATCCACTTT. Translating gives CASSLALASIHF.

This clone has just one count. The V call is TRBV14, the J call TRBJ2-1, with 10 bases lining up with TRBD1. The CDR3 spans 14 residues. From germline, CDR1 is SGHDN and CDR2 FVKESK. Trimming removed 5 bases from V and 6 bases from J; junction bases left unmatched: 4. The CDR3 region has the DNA TGTGCCAGCAGCGCACGGACAGGGGGCAATGAGCAGTTCTTC. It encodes CASSARTGGNEQFF.

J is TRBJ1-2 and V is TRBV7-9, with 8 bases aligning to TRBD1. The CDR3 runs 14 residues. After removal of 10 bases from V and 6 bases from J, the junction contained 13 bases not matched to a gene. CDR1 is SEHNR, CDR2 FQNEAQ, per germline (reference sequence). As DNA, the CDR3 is TGTGCCATCCCCTTACAGGGGGAAGTTAATGGCTACACCTTC. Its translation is CAIPLQGEVNGYTF.

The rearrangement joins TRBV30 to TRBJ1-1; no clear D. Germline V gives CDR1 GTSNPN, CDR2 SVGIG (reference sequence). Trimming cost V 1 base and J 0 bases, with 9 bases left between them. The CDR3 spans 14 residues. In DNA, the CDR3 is TGTGCCTGGAGTGAGACCGCGGTGAACACTGAAGCTTTCTTT. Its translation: CAWSETAVNTEAFF.

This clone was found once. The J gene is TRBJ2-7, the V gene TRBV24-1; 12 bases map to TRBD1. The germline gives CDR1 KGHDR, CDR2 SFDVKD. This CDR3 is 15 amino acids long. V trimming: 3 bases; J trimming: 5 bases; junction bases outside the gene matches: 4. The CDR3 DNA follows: TGTGCCACCAGTGATCCCGGGACAGGGGGCAACGAGCAGTACTTC. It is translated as CATSDPGTGGNEQYF.

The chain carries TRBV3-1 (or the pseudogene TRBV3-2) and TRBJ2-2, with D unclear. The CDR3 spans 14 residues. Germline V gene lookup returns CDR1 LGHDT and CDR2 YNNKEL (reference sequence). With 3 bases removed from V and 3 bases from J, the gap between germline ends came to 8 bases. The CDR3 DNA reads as TGTGCCAGCAGCCAGAACATGGACACCGGGGAGCTGTTTTTT. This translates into CASSQNMDTGELFF.

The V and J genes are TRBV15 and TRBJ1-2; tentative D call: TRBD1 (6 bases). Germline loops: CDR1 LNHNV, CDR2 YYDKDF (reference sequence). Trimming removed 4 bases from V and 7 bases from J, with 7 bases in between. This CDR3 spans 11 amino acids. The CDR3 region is CATSNRVGYTF. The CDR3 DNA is TGTGCCACCAGCAACAGGGTTGGCTACACCTTC.

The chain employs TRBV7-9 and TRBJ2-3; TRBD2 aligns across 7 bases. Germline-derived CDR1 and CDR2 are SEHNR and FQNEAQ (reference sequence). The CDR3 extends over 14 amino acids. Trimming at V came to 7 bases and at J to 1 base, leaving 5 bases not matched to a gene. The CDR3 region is CASKYREGTDTQYF. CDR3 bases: TGTGCCAGCAAGTACCGGGAGGGCACAGATACGCAGTATTTT.

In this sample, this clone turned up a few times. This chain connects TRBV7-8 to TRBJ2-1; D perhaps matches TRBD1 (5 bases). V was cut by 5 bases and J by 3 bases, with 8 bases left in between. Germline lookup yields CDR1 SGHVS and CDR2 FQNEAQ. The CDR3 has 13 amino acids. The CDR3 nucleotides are TGTGCCAGCAGCCTTCAGGGCTACAATGAGCAGTTCTTC. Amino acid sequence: CASSLQGYNEQFF.

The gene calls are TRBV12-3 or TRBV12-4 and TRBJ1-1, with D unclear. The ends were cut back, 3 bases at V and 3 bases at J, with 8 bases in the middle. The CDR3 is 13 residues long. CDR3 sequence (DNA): TGTGCCAGCAGTTTTCTGAGGCACACTGAAGCTTTCTTT. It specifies CASSFLRHTEAFF.

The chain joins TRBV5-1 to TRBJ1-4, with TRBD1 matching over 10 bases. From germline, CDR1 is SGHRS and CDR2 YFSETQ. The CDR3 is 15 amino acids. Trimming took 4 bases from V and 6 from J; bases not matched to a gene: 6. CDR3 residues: CASSVDRGRDEKLFF. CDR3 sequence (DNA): TGCGCCAGCAGCGTAGACAGGGGGCGGGATGAAAAACTGTTTTTT.

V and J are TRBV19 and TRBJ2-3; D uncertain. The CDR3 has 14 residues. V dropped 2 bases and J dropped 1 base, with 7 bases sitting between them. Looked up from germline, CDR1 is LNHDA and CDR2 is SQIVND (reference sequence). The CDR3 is CASSIIIGTDTQYF. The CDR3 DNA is TGTGCCAGTAGTATAATTATCGGCACAGATACGCAGTATTTT. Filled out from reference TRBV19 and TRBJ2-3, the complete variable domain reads DGGITQSPKYLFRKEGQNVTLSCEQNLNHDAMYWYRQDPGQGLRLIYYSQIVNDFQKGDIAEGYSVSREKKESFPLTVTSAQKNPTAFYLCASSIIIGTDTQYFGPGTRLTVL.

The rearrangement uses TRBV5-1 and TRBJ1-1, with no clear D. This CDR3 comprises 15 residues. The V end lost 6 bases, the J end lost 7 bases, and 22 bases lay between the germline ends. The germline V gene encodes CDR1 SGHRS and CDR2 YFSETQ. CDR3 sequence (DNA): TGCGCCAGCAAGCTATGGACGGGAGAAGCGGATGAAGCTTTCTTT. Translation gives CASKLWTGEADEAFF. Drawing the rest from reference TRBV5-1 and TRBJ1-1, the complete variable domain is KAGVTQTPRYLIKTRGQQVTLSCSPISGHRSVSWYQQTPGQGLQFLFEYFSETQRNKGNFPGRFSGRQFSNSRSEMNVSTLELGDSALYLCASKLWTGEADEAFFGQGTRLTVV.

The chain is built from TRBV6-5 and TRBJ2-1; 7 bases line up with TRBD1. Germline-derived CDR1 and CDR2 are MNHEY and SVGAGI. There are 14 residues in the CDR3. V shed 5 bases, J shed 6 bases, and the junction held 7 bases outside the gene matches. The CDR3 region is CASSLYSGGNEQFF. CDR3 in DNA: TGTGCCAGCAGTCTGTATTCAGGGGGCAATGAGCAGTTCTTC.

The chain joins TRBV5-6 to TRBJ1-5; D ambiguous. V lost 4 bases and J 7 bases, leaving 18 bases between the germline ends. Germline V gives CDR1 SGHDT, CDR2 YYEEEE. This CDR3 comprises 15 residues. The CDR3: CASSQAAGREQPQHF. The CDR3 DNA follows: TGTGCCAGCAGCCAAGCGGCGGGAAGGGAACAGCCCCAGCATTTT.

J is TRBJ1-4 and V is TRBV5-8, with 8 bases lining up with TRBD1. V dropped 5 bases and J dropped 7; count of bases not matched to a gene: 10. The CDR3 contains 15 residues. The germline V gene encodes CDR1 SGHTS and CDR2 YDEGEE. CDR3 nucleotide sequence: TGTGCCAGCAGTCTCCCGGGACAGGACTTTGAAAAACTGTTTTTT. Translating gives CASSLPGQDFEKLFF. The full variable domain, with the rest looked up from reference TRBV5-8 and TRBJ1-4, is EAGVTQSPTHLIKTRGQQATLRCSPISGHTSVYWYQQALGLGLQFLLWYDEGEERNRGNFPPRFSGRQFPNYSSELNVNALELEDSALYLCASSLPGQDFEKLFFGSGTQLSVL.